The 29 T cell receptor beta chains given below trace back to one sample, sequenced in a study of early T cells in non-severe SARS-CoV-2 infection listed by TCRdb under 2021. Library prep was done by 5' RACE. TCRdb shows the sequencer as NextSeq 500. TCRdb itself trimmed the public reads at Q25 with fastp, ran MiXCR and retained productive beta chains. Merged by CDR3 protein, the rows form single entries marked with the most common genes and DNA. In this sample the table shows under 90,000 distinct CDR3 sequences, approximately 15% of which occur a single time. The leading ten clones occupy roughly 6.5% of the sample. Sequenced material: whole blood. Receptors were obtained from an adult who was a healthcare worker with PCR-confirmed SARS-CoV-2 infection or an uninfected control (not recorded which).

The rearrangement links TRBV19 to TRBJ2-7; 8 nucleotides line up with TRBD1. V was pared by 4 bases and J by 4 bases, with 6 bases of the junction left unmatched. CDR1 is LNHDA and CDR2 is SQIVND in the germline V gene (reference sequence). This CDR3 region has 14 residues. Written as DNA, the CDR3 is TGTGCCAGTAGTACCTGGGACAGGCGTTACGAGCAGTACTTC. Residues: CASSTWDRRYEQYF.

This clonotype was found a few times. The chain joins TRBV9 to TRBJ1-4; 9 positions match TRBD1. CDR1 is SGDLS, CDR2 YYNGEE, per germline. J gave up 8 bases and V 5 bases, and 1 base lay outside the gene matches. The CDR3 has 12 residues. The CDR3 protein is CASRGTGEKLFF. In nucleotides, the CDR3 is TGTGCCAGCAGGGGGACAGGGGAAAAACTGTTTTTT.

This clonotype has ten or more counts. The chain employs TRBV28 and TRBJ2-3, with D unclear. Trimming took 2 bases from V and 3 from J, leaving 9 bases between them. The CDR3 is 14 residues long. Per the germline V gene, CDR1 is MDHEN and CDR2 is SYDVKM. CDR3 in DNA: TGTGCCAGCAGTTTACCCCAAGGGACAGATACGCAGTATTTT. It is translated as CASSLPQGTDTQYF.

J is TRBJ2-3 and V is TRBV4-2; 7 nucleotides match TRBD2. This CDR3 comprises 20 residues. Trimming at V came to 0 bases and at J to 0 bases, leaving 15 bases not matched to a gene. Germline CDR1 reads LGHNA; CDR2 reads YNFKEQ. The CDR3 DNA sequence: TGTGCCAGCAGCCAAGATAGAACCAGCGGGGACCTTATAAGCACAGATACGCAGTATTTT. The encoded protein is CASSQDRTSGDLISTDTQYF.

On this clonotype itself: Relative to the germline gene, one junction end is altered; a read error may explain this. The rearrangement links TRBV30 to TRBJ2-2, with D unclear. The CDR3 has 14 residues. Germline V gene lookup returns CDR1 GTSNPN and CDR2 SVGIG (reference sequence). The CDR3 DNA reads TGTGCCTGGAGTGTACTGACAACCACCGAGGAGCTGTTTTTT. Translating it yields CAWSVLTTTEELFF.

This clonotype was observed a handful of times. This chain links TRBV15 with TRBJ2-7, with unresolved D. V was trimmed by 1 base and J by 5 bases, leaving 6 bases between them. Germline V gives CDR1 LNHNV, CDR2 YYDKDF (reference sequence). This CDR3 region has 12 residues. This chain's CDR3 is CATSRVSHEQYF. For the CDR3, the DNA is TGTGCCACCAGCAGAGTTTCCCACGAGCAGTACTTC.

This clonotype came up a few times. DNA for the CDR3: TGTGCCAGCAGCCGGGACACCTATAATGAAAAACTGTTTTTT. Protein sequence: CASSRDTYNEKLFF. The rearrangement links TRBV2 to TRBJ1-4; D might be TRBD1 (6 bases). Germline values: CDR1 SNHLY, CDR2 FYNNEI. V was clipped by 6 bases and J by 4 bases, with 12 bases between them. This CDR3 comprises 14 residues. The full variable domain, rest sourced from reference TRBV2 and TRBJ1-4, is EPEVTQTPSHQVTQMGQEVILRCVPISNHLYFYWYRQILGQKVEFLVSFYNNEISEKSEIFDDQFSVERPDGSNFTLKIRSTKLEDSAMYFCASSRDTYNEKLFFGSGTQLSVL.

This clonotype was counted ten times or more. The J gene is TRBJ2-7, the V gene TRBV10-1; D might be TRBD2 (5 bases). V gave up 0 bases and J gave up 7 bases, with 10 bases separating them. This CDR3 comprises 13 residues. Germline V gives CDR1 WNHNN, CDR2 SYGVQD (reference sequence). CDR3 region: CASSESISVEQYF. The DNA of the CDR3 is TGCGCCAGCAGTGAGTCGATTAGCGTTGAGCAGTACTTC.

This clonotype was found many times. The chain recombines TRBV20-1 with TRBJ2-2; D uncertain. This CDR3 contains 15 residues. V was cut by 6 bases and J by 0 bases, with 14 bases left in between. CDR1 is DFQATT, CDR2 SNEGSKA, per germline (reference sequence). Here the CDR3 reads CSASASRTNTGELFF. The CDR3 DNA sequence: TGCAGTGCCTCTGCGTCGCGGACGAACACCGGGGAGCTGTTTTTT.

This clonotype was detected ten times or more. The J gene is TRBJ1-5, the V gene TRBV12-3 or TRBV12-4; the match to TRBD1 covers 8 bases. This CDR3 is 14 amino acids long. V was pared by 5 bases and J by 6 bases, with 6 bases of the junction left unmatched. The CDR3 DNA sequence: TGTGCCAGCAGTCCTACAGGGGGGACTCAGCCCCAGCATTTT. It translates to CASSPTGGTQPQHF.

This clonotype was recorded a few times. CDR3 residues: CASSLVVAGEADTQYF. In DNA, the CDR3 is TGTGCCAGCAGCTTAGTGGTCGCGGGGGAAGCAGATACGCAGTATTTT. The chain is built from TRBV11-3 and TRBJ2-3; TRBD2 agrees at 7 bases. Losses at the gene ends were 1 base for V and 4 bases for J; bases not matched to a gene: 8. The CDR3 totals 16 residues. CDR1 is SGHNT and CDR2 is YENEEA in the germline V gene.

In this sample, this clonotype turned up many times. This rearrangement joins TRBV3-1 to TRBJ1-5; D unresolved. The CDR3 sequence is 16 residues long. Germline V gives CDR1 LGHDT, CDR2 YNNKEL (reference sequence). The germline V and J ends were trimmed by 0 bases and 4 bases, with 13 bases remaining between them. CDR3 region: CASSQDAGVGNQPQHF. The CDR3 nucleotides read TGTGCCAGCAGCCAAGACGCTGGAGTTGGAAATCAGCCCCAGCATTTT.

The sample holds many counts of this clonotype. The chain carries TRBV5-1 and TRBJ2-7; D remains ambiguous. CDR3 length equals 14 residues. Germline V gene lookup returns CDR1 SGHRS and CDR2 YFSETQ. Trimming cost V 2 bases and J 0 bases, with 9 bases left between them. CDR3 nucleotide sequence: TGCGCCAGCAGCTTACAGTGGTCCTCCTACGAGCAGTACTTC. It is translated as CASSLQWSSYEQYF.

The rearrangement links TRBV29-1 to TRBJ1-5; a possible D gene is TRBD1 (5 bases). CDR1 is SQVTM, CDR2 ANQGSEA, per germline. V lost 4 bases, J lost 5 bases, and 18 bases lay in between. The length of the CDR3 is 15 residues. This CDR3 is CSVASSGRGDQPQHF. The CDR3 DNA sequence: TGCAGCGTTGCGTCTTCGGGGCGCGGGGATCAGCCCCAGCATTTT.

The rearrangement joins TRBV13 to TRBJ2-2, with 12 bases aligning to TRBD2. The V and J ends lost 11 bases and 4 bases, in that order; junction bases with no gene match: 5. The CDR3 is 14 amino acids. Germline CDR1 is PRHDT and CDR2 is FYEKMQ (reference sequence). Written as DNA, the CDR3 is TGTGCCCGCATACTAGCGGGGGGCACCGGGGAGCTGTTTTTT. This translates into CARILAGGTGELFF. Filled out from reference TRBV13 and TRBJ2-2, the complete variable domain reads AAGVIQSPRHLIKEKRETATLKCYPIPRHDTVYWYQQGPGQDPQFLISFYEKMQSDKGSIPDRFSAQQFSDYHSELNMSSLELGDSALYFCARILAGGTGELFFGEGSRLTVL.

This sequence joins TRBV6-2 or TRBV6-3 and TRBJ2-2; D gene unclear. Trimming left V 2 bases short and J 6 bases short, with 16 bases between. The CDR3 sequence is 16 residues long. CDR1 is MNHEY and CDR2 is SVGEGT in the germline V gene. The CDR3: CASSYGPRAWAGELFF. CDR3 sequence (DNA): TGTGCCAGCAGTTACGGTCCTCGGGCGTGGGCCGGGGAGCTGTTTTTT.

This clonotype showed up many times. The chain employs TRBV5-1 and TRBJ1-3; 11 nucleotides agree with TRBD1. Per germline, CDR1 SGHRS and CDR2 YFSETQ. V lost 2 bases, J lost 1 base, and 8 bases stayed unmatched. The CDR3 runs 18 residues. The CDR3 DNA sequence: TGCGCCAGCAGCTTTCTTACCGGGACAGGGGGATCTGGAAACACCATATATTTT. The encoded protein is CASSFLTGTGGSGNTIYF.

This clonotype was counted between two and nine times. The chain has TRBV29-1 and TRBJ2-6; possible D gene TRBD1, 6 bases. Germline-derived CDR1 and CDR2 are SQVTM and ANQGSEA. V dropped 7 bases and J dropped 2 bases, with 15 bases sitting between them. The CDR3 runs to 15 residues. The CDR3 DNA is TGCAGCGCATATCACAGGGCACCTGGGGCCAACGTCCTGACTTTC. It encodes CSAYHRAPGANVLTF.

This clonotype was seen a few times. The V and J genes are TRBV20-1 and TRBJ2-7; a weak D match, TRBD1 (5 bases). Trimming pared 3 bases from V and 6 bases from J, leaving 12 bases between. Germline CDR1 is DFQATT and CDR2 is SNEGSKA (reference sequence). The CDR3 is 12 residues long. CDR3 loop: CSASLTGLEQYF. DNA of the CDR3: TGCAGTGCTAGTTTAACAGGTCTCGAGCAGTACTTC.

This clonotype showed up just a few times. The rearrangement uses TRBV7-9 and TRBJ1-2; the D gene is possibly TRBD1 (5 bases). Trimming removed 4 bases from V and 1 base from J, with 16 bases in between. Germline V CDR1 and CDR2: SEHNR, FQNEAQ (reference sequence). CDR3 length equals 16 residues. CDR3 region: CASSSLLGGVNYGYTF. The CDR3 region has the DNA TGTGCCAGCAGCTCCCTGCTGGGGGGAGTTAACTATGGCTACACCTTC.

The DNA for the CDR3 is TGTGCCTGTGTCCGGGTCCTCAGGGAAAAACTGTTTTTT. It codes for CACVRVLREKLFF. The chain is built from TRBV2 and TRBJ1-4, with D hard to call. In germline, CDR1 is SNHLY, CDR2 FYNNEI. V was trimmed by 11 bases and J by 8 bases, leaving 18 bases between them. The CDR3 totals 13 residues.

The V and J genes are TRBV5-1 and TRBJ2-7, with TRBD2 matching 14 bases. This CDR3 is built from 17 residues. V shed 3 bases and J 0 bases; nucleotides not matched to a gene: 5. CDR1 and CDR2 (germline): SGHRS, YFSETQ. In DNA form, the CDR3 reads TGCGCCAGCAGCTCAGGACTAGCGGGGGGAGTCTCCTACGAGCAGTACTTC. Translation gives CASSSGLAGGVSYEQYF.

This clonotype was detected many times. The CDR3 region is CSATSGGALGELFF. The CDR3, as DNA: TGCAGTGCTACTAGCGGGGGGGCCCTCGGGGAGCTGTTTTTT. The V call is TRBV20-1, the J call TRBJ2-2, with 12 nucleotides matching TRBD2. The CDR3 is made up of 14 amino acids. Trimming cost V 4 bases and J 7 bases; bases outside gene matches: 4. Per the germline V gene, CDR1 is DFQATT and CDR2 is SNEGSKA (reference sequence).

This chain joins TRBV11-2 and TRBJ2-7, with D possibly TRBD1 on 6 matching bases. The CDR3 sequence is 14 residues long. V was shortened by 5 bases and J by 2 bases, with 13 bases between the two germline ends. Germline V gene lookup returns CDR1 SGHAT and CDR2 FQNNGV. The CDR3 is CASSRRNRAYEQYF. CDR3 sequence (DNA): TGTGCCAGCAGCCGAAGGAACAGGGCCTACGAGCAGTACTTC.

This rearrangement joins TRBV20-1 to TRBJ2-5; D ambiguous. Germline CDR1 DFQATT, CDR2 SNEGSKA (reference sequence). Between the trimmed V and J ends, which lost 2 bases and 1 base, there was a span of 5 bases. This CDR3 comprises 12 residues. The CDR3 here is CSARTSQETQYF. The CDR3 nucleotides read TGCAGTGCTAGAACCTCCCAAGAGACCCAGTACTTC.

This clonotype was seen at least ten times. The gene calls are TRBV20-1 and TRBJ1-4, with 7 bases aligning to TRBD1. The germline V gene encodes CDR1 DFQATT and CDR2 SNEGSKA (reference sequence). Trimming removed 2 bases from V and 6 bases from J; junction bases left unmatched: 3. The CDR3 is 13 amino acids. In DNA, the CDR3 is TGCAGTGCTAGATCCCAGGGGGATGAAAAACTGTTTTTT. It codes for CSARSQGDEKLFF.

The J gene is TRBJ1-2, the V gene TRBV12-3 or TRBV12-4, with TRBD1 as a possible D gene (5 bases). The V and J ends lost 3 bases and 6 bases respectively, with 11 bases between them. The CDR3 contains 13 residues. The CDR3 spells CASSFWQGDGYTF. The CDR3 bases are TGTGCCAGCAGTTTCTGGCAGGGCGATGGCTACACCTTC.

The table lists this clonotype with a few counts. The genes are TRBV28 and TRBJ1-5; TRBD1 might be the D (5 bases). This CDR3 region has 14 residues. Germline lookup yields CDR1 MDHEN and CDR2 SYDVKM. Trimming pared 6 bases from V and 5 bases from J, leaving 14 bases between. The CDR3 DNA reads TGTGCCAGCAGATACGGGGCCATGCATCAGCCCCAGCATTTT. This sequence encodes CASRYGAMHQPQHF.

The sample holds many counts of this clonotype. This chain links TRBV20-1 with TRBJ1-1, with a possible D match to TRBD1 (5 bases). The CDR3 extends over 13 amino acids. The V gene's germline CDR1 is DFQATT and CDR2 SNEGSKA (reference sequence). V was cut by 5 bases and J by 5 bases, with 15 bases left in between. Here the CDR3 DNA reads TGCAGTGCTCCTCAGGCAGGGTATACTGAAGCTTTCTTT. It encodes CSAPQAGYTEAFF.